This TCR beta chain was identified in a study of neoadjuvant nivolumab and ipilimumab in lung cancer. To note about this clone: The antigen is not known.

V was clipped by 0 bases and J by 0 bases, with 9 bases between them. The germline gives CDR1 SGHRS, CDR2 YFSETQ. This CDR3 has 16 residues. Data came from immunoSEQ multiplex PCR; TCRdb stores just in-frame clones and leaves some out. The sample lists over a thousand clones; 70% to 80% were seen once. Study-wide points: Higher pretherapy blood TCR richness went with higher resected-tumor richness. TCR clonality did not significantly correlate with pathologic tumor regression. Compared with tumor-adjacent uninvolved lung, resected tumors showed greater richness and clonality. From pretherapy to surgery, tumor richness and clonality rose with dual therapy.

The clonotype comes from an adult with non-small cell lung cancer. V and J are TRBV5-1 and TRBJ1-4, with TRBD1 as a possible D gene (5 bases). Specimen: tumor tissue, collected before neoadjuvant nivolumab, alone or with ipilimumab. This CDR3 is CASSLVGTATNEKLFF. The CDR3 region has the DNA TGCGCCAGCAGCTTGGTGGGGACCGCAACTAATGAAAAACTGTTTTTT.